The present T cell receptor beta chain was sequenced within a study of blood T cell repertoires in COVID-19. This clone was counted once. Profiled with immunoSEQ multiplex PCR; TCRdb holds only in-frame clones, not every one. In the table there are around 170,000 clones, 85% to 90% of which are singletons. The specimen sequenced was peripheral blood. This sequence originates from a woman aged 25 to 39 with active or convalescent COVID-19.

The CDR3 sequence: CASTPSGGETQYF. The DNA for the CDR3 is TGTGCCAGTACCCCCTCCGGGGGGGAGACCCAGTACTTC. The chain joins TRBV19 to TRBJ2-5; 7 bases align to TRBD2. This CDR3 region has 13 residues. Germline CDR1 LNHDA, CDR2 SQIVND (reference sequence). The V gene end was trimmed by 7 bases and the J gene end by 5 bases; junction bases not matched to a gene: 7.